The sequence of this T cell receptor (beta chain) was determined in a study of spatial heterogeneity in lung cancer. Looking at the study overall: Detection consistently captured more beta-chain sequences than alpha-chain sequences.

Each CDR3 protein gets one entry after TCRdb re-called the 5' RACE reads with MiXCR. This repertoire shows fewer than 900 distinct CDR3 sequences, about 35% found once; its top ten account for roughly 30%. The CDR3 covers 14 residues. Trimming left V 0 bases short and J 1 base short, with 9 bases between. The germline V gene has CDR1 DFQATT and CDR2 SNEGSKA (reference sequence). General study findings and limits: Counts that tracked tumor mutation counts were those of expanded intratumoral alpha and beta TCRs. Ubiquitous expanded TCR counts tracked ubiquitous nonsynonymous mutations, and regional counts tracked regional ones.

Noted time point: sample taken at primary tumor resection. Sequencing of whole RNA from tumor, nontumor lung or frozen PBMC involved no sorting. This clonotype was found a few times. Its target is not known. This chain connects TRBV20-1 to TRBJ1-1; no definite D call. The sequence was collected from a male donor with early-stage non-small cell lung cancer. The sample was lung tumor tissue, taken at surgery. As DNA, the CDR3 is TGCAGTGCTAGAGATCCAAATAGGAACACTGAAGCTTTCTTT. Protein product: CSARDPNRNTEAFF.